The rows below give T cell receptor beta chains drawn from one sample of a study of blood T cell repertoires in COVID-19. Using immunoSEQ multiplex PCR, the repertoire was profiled, and TCRdb retains in-frame clones only, with some absent. The table has 300,000 to 450,000 clones, over 75% seen once. Sequences were obtained from peripheral blood. All receptors come from a woman in her 30s with COVID-19, enrolled during active disease. The CDR3 runs from the conserved cysteine through the conserved F or W. D genes are given only for firm matches. Only part of the rows carry a size: once, few, many, or a class if the clone is expanded.

d_call | clone_size | j_call | v_call | cdr3_aa | cdr3_nt
NA | once | TRBJ1-1 | TRBV9 | CASSPGRARTEAFF | TGTGCCAGCAGCCCCGGGAGGGCGCGGACTGAAGCTTTCTTT
NA | NA | TRBJ2-2 | TRBV10-2 | CASSEVVASHNTGELFF | TGCGCCAGCAGTGAGGTTGTTGCTAGCCATAACACCGGGGAGCTGTTTTTT
TRBD1 | NA | TRBJ1-2 | TRBV28 | CASSGGGTGAITNYGYTF | TGTGCCAGCAGCGGGGGTGGGACAGGGGCCATAACTAACTATGGCTACACCTTC
NA | NA | TRBJ2-3 | TRBV4-3 | CASSARQIPTDTQYF | TGCGCCAGCAGCGCCCGACAGATTCCCACAGATACGCAGTATTTT
NA | NA | TRBJ2-5 | TRBV12-3/TRBV12-4 | CASRAGVQETQYF | TGTGCCAGCAGGGCCGGGGTGCAAGAGACCCAGTACTTC
TRBD2 | NA | TRBJ2-3 | TRBV19 | CASSRQGGTSLTDTQYF | TGTGCCAGTAGCCGCCAGGGCGGGACTAGTTTGACAGATACGCAGTATTTT
NA | NA | TRBJ2-3 | TRBV9 | CATLTTPDTQYF | TGTGCCACCCTAACCACCCCCGATACGCAGTATTTT
TRBD1 | NA | TRBJ2-7 | TRBV28 | CASSAPGQSSYEQYF | TGTGCCAGCAGTGCCCCGGGACAGAGCTCCTACGAGCAGTACTTC
NA | NA | TRBJ2-7 | TRBV7-9 | CASSREGPSGEQYF | TGTGCCAGCAGCAGAGAGGGTCCCTCGGGGGAGCAGTACTTC
TRBD1 | many | TRBJ2-2 | TRBV28 | CASSLLQGAGTGELFF | TGTGCCAGCAGTTTATTGCAGGGGGCAGGGACCGGGGAGCTGTTTTTT
NA | NA | TRBJ2-7 | TRBV27 | CASSLTRDRYEQYF | TGTGCCAGCAGTTTAACTAGGGATCGCTACGAGCAGTACTTC
NA | NA | TRBJ2-5 | TRBV7-9 | CASSLDPGLTQYF | TGTGCCAGCAGCTTAGATCCAGGGCTGACCCAGTACTTC
NA | NA | TRBJ2-1 | TRBV6-2/TRBV6-3 | CASSYRGNEQFF | TGTGCCAGCAGTTACAGGGGTAATGAGCAGTTCTTC
TRBD2 | NA | TRBJ2-1 | TRBV19 | CASKTSGRGRHEQFF | TGTGCCAGTAAGACTAGCGGGCGGGGCCGGCATGAGCAGTTCTTC
TRBD1 | NA | TRBJ1-2 | TRBV28 | CASSDLGQGYGYTF | TGTGCCAGCAGTGATCTCGGACAGGGCTATGGCTACACCTTC
NA | once | TRBJ1-3 | TRBV9 | CASSVTQASGNTIYF | TGTGCCAGCAGCGTAACACAGGCCTCTGGAAACACCATATATTTT
TRBD2 | NA | TRBJ2-1 | TRBV5-5 | CASSLFVGRIWNEQFF | TGTGCCAGCAGCTTGTTCGTCGGGAGGATTTGGAATGAGCAGTTCTTC
TRBD1 | NA | TRBJ2-2 | TRBV18 | CASSPRQGNTGELFF | TGTGCCAGCTCACCGAGACAGGGGAACACCGGGGAGCTGTTTTTT